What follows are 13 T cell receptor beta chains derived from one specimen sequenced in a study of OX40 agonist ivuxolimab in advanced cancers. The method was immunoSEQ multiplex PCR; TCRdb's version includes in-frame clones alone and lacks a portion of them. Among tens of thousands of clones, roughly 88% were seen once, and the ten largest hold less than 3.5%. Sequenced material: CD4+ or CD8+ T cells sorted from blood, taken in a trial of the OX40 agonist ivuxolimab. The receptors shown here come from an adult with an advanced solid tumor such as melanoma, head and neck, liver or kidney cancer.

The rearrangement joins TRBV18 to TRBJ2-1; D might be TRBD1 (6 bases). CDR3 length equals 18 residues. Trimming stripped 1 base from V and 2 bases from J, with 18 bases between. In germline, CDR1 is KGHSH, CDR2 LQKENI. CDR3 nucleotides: TGTGCCAGCTCACCACGTTTGGGGGCAAAGGGTGCCTACAATGAGCAGTTCTTC. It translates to CASSPRLGAKGAYNEQFF.

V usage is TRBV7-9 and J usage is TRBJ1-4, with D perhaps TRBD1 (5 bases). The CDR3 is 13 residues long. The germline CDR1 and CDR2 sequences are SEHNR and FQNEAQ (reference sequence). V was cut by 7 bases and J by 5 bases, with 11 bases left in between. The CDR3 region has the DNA TGTGCCAGCACCCGGGGCGAAAATGAAAAACTGTTTTTT. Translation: CASTRGENEKLFF.

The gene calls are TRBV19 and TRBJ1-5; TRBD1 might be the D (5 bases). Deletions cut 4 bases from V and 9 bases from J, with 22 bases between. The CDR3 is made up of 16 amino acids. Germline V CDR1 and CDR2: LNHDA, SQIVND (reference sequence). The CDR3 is CASSTIARGNPPPQHF. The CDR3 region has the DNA TGTGCCAGTAGTACCATCGCGAGGGGCAACCCTCCGCCCCAGCATTTT. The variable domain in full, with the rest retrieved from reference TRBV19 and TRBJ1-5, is DGGITQSPKYLFRKEGQNVTLSCEQNLNHDAMYWYRQDPGQGLRLIYYSQIVNDFQKGDIAEGYSVSREKKESFPLTVTSAQKNPTAFYLCASSTIARGNPPPQHFGDGTRLSIL.

CDR3 DNA: TGTGCCAGCAGCCCGGGGACAGCCACAGATACGCAGTATTTT. Residues: CASSPGTATDTQYF. The chain combines TRBV14 with TRBJ2-3; 7 bases align to TRBD1. The V segment lost 4 bases and the J segment 2 bases; nucleotides outside the gene matches: 3. The CDR3 contains 14 residues. Germline V gene data show CDR1 as SGHDN and CDR2 as FVKESK.

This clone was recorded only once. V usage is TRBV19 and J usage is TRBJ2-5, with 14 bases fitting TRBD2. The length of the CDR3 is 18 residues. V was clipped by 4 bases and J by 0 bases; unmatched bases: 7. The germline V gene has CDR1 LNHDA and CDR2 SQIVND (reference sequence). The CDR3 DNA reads TGTGCCAGTAGTAGAAGACTAGCGGGAGGGTCGTACCAAGAGACCCAGTACTTC. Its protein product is CASSRRLAGGSYQETQYF.

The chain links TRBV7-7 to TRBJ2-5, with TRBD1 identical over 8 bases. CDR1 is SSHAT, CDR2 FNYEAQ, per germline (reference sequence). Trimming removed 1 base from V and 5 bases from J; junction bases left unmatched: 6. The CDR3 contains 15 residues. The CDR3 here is CASSLGTGSMETQYF. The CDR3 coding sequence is TGTGCCAGCAGCTTAGGGACAGGGAGTATGGAGACCCAGTACTTC.

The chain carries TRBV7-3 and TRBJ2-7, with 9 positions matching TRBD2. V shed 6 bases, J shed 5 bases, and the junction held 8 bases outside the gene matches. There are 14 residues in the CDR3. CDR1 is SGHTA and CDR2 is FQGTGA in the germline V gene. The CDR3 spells CASSSSGGFNEQYF. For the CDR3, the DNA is TGTGCCAGCAGTTCAAGCGGGGGGTTCAACGAGCAGTACTTC.

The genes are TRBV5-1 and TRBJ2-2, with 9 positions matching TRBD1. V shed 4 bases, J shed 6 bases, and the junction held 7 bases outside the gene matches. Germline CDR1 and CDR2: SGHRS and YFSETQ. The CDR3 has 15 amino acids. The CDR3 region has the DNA TGCGCCAGCAGCGACGGGACAGGGTACCCCGGGGAGCTGTTTTTT. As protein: CASSDGTGYPGELFF.

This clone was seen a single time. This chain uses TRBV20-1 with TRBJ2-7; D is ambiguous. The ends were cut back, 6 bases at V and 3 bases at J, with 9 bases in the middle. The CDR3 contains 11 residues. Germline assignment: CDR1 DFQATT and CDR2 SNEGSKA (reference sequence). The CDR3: CSAHDIYEQYF. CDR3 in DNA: TGCAGTGCGCACGACATCTACGAGCAGTACTTC.

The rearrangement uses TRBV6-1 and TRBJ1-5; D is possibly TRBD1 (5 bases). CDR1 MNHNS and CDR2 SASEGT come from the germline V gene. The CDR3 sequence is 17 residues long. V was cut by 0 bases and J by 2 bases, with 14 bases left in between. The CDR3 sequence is CASSEADTWDGNQPQHF. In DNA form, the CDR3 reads TGTGCCAGCAGTGAAGCGGACACGTGGGATGGCAATCAGCCCCAGCATTTT.

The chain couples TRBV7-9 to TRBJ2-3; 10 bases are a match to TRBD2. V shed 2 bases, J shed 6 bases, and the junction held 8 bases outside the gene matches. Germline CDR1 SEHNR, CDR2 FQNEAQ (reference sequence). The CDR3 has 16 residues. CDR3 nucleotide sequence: TGTGCCAGCAGCTTAAGTAAGCGGGGGGGCCCGGATACGCAGTATTTT. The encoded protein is CASSLSKRGGPDTQYF.

For the CDR3, the DNA is TGCGCCAGCAGCTTGAACCTGCGTGAGCAGTTCTTC. This gives the protein CASSLNLREQFF. V is TRBV5-1 and J is TRBJ2-1; D not resolved. With 1 base removed from V and 9 bases from J, the gap between germline ends came to 8 bases. CDR3 length: 12 residues. The germline V gene encodes CDR1 SGHRS and CDR2 YFSETQ.

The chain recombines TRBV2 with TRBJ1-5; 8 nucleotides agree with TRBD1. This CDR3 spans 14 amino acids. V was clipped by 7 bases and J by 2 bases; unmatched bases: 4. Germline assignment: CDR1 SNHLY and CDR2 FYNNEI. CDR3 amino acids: CASKQGDGNQPQHF. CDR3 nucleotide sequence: TGTGCCAGCAAACAGGGGGATGGCAATCAGCCCCAGCATTTT.